The source of this TCR beta chain is a study of cytomegalovirus exposure and HLA in healthy donors. Germline CDR1 MGHRA, CDR2 YSYEKL. V was shortened by 1 base and J by 6 bases, with 10 bases between the two germline ends. This CDR3 is 13 amino acids long. The primer mix had 60 Vbeta and 13 Jbeta primers. Generated by immunoSEQ multiplex PCR, the TCRdb table keeps only in-frame clones and is missing some. The table includes about 140,000 clones, 75% to 90% detected once. The chain is built from TRBV4-1 and TRBJ2-7; tentative D call: TRBD2 (5 bases). The receptor was derived from a female donor in good health and CMV-seronegative. The sequenced sample was PBMCs. CDR3 amino acids: CASSQVGETEQYF. As DNA, the CDR3 is TGCGCCAGCAGCCAAGTGGGAGAAACCGAGCAGTACTTC.